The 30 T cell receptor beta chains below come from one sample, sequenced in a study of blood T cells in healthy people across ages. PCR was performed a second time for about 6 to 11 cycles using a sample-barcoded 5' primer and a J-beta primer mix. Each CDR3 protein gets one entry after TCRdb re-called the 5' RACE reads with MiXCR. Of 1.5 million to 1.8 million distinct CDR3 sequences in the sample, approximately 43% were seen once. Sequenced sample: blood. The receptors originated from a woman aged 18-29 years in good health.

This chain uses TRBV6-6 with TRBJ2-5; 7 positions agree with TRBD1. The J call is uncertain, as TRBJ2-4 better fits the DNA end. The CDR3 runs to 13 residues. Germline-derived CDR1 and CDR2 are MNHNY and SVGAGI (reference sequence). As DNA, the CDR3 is TGTGCCAGCAGTGTCCCAGGGGGAGACATTCAGTACTTC. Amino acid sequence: CASSVPGGDIQYF.

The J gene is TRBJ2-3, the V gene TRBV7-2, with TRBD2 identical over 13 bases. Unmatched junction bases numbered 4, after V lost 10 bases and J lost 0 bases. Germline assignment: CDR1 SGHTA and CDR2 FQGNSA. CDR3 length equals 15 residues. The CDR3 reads CATGTSGTSTDTQYF. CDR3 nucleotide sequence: TGTGCCACCGGGACTAGCGGGACCAGCACAGATACGCAGTATTTT.

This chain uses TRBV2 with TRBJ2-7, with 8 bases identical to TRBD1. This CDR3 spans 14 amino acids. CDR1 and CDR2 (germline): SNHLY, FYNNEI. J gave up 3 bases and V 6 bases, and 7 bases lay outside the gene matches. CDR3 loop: CASRGTGRVYEQYF. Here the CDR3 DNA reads TGTGCCAGCAGAGGGACAGGTCGAGTCTACGAGCAGTACTTC.

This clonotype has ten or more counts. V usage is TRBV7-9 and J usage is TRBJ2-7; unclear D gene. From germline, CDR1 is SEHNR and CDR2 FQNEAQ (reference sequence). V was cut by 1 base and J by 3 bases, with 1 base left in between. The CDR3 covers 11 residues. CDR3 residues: CASSLVYEQYF. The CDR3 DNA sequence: TGTGCCAGCAGCTTAGTCTACGAGCAGTACTTC.

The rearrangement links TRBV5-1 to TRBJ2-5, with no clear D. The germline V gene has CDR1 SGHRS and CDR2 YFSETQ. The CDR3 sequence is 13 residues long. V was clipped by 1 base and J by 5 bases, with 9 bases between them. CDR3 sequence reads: CASSLRPRETQYF. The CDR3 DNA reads TGCGCCAGCAGCTTGAGGCCCAGGGAGACCCAGTACTTC.

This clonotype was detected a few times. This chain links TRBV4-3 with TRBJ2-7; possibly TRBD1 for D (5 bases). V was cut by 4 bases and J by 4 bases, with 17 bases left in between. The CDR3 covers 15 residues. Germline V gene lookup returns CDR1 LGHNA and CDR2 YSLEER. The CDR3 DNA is TGCGCCAGCAGCCTTTTGATAGGGGCAGCTTACGAGCAGTACTTC. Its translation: CASSLLIGAAYEQYF.

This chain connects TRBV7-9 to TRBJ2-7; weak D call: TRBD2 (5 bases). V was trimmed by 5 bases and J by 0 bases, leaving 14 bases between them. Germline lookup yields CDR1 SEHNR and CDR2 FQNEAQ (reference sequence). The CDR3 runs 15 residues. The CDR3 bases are TGTGCCAGCAGCCCCAGCGGAATTAACTCCTACGAGCAGTACTTC. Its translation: CASSPSGINSYEQYF.

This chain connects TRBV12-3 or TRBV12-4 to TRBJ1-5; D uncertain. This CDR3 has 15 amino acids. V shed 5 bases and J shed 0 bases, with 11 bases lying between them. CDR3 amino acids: CASSRRNYSNQPQHF. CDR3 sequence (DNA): TGTGCCAGCAGTCGCAGAAATTATAGCAATCAGCCCCAGCATTTT.

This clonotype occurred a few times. CDR3 in amino acids: CASSLERKREQFF. Written as DNA, the CDR3 is TGTGCCAGCAGTTTAGAGCGGAAAAGGGAGCAGTTCTTC. The V gene is TRBV28, the J gene TRBJ2-1, with D possibly being TRBD2 (5 bases). The CDR3 loop spans 13 amino acids. V was cut by 2 bases and J by 10 bases, with 12 bases left in between. Germline-derived CDR1 and CDR2 are MDHEN and SYDVKM. Together with reference TRBV28 and TRBJ2-1, the CDR3 gives the full variable domain: DVKVTQSSRYLVKRTGEKVFLECVQDMDHENMFWYRQDPGLGLRLIYFSYDVKMKEKGDIPEGYSVSREKKERFSLILESASTNQTSMYLCASSLERKREQFFGPGTRLTVL.

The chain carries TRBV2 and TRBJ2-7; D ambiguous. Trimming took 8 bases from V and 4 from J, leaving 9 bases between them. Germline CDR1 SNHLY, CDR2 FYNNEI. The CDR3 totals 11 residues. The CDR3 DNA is TGTGCCAGCGGCCGGCAGTACGAGCAGTACTTC. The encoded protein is CASGRQYEQYF.

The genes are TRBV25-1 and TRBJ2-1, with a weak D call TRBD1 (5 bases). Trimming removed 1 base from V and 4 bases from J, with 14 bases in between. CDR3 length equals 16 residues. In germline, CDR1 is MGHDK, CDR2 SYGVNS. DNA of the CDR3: TGTGCCAGCAGTGAATCGGTACAGGTGGATTACAATGAGCAGTTCTTC. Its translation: CASSESVQVDYNEQFF.

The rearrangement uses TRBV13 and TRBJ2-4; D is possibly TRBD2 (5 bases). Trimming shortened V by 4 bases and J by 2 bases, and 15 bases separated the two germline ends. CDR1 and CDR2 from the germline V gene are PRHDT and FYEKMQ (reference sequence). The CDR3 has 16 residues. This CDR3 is CASSYLAPGTKNIQYF. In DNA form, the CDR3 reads TGTGCCAGCAGCTACTTAGCCCCCGGGACCAAAAACATTCAGTACTTC.

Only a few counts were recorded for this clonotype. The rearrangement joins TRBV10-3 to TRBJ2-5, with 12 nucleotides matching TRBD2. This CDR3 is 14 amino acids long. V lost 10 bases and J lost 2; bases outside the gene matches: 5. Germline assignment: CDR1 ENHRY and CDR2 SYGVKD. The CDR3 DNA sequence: TGTGCCACAAGGACTAGCGGGGCTCAAGAGACCCAGTACTTC. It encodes CATRTSGAQETQYF.

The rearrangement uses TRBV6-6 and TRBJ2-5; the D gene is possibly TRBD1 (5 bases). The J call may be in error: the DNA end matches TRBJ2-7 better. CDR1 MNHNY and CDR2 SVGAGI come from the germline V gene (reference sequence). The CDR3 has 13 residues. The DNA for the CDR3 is TGTGCCAGCAGTAAACAGGATTCCTACGAGCAGTACTTC. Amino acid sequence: CASSKQDSYEQYF.

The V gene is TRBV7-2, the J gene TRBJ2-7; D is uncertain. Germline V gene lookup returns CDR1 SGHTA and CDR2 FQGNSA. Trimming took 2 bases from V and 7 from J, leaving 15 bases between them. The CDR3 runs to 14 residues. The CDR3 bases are TGTGCCAGCAGCTTAAGAGTGGTCGACAATGAGCAGTACTTC. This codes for CASSLRVVDNEQYF.

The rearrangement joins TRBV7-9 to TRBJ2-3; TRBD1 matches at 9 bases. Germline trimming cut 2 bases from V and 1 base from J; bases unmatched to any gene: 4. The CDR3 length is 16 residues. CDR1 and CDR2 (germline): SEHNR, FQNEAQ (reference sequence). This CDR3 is CASSLTGGIRTDTQYF. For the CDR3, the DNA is TGTGCCAGCAGCTTAACAGGGGGCATCCGCACAGATACGCAGTATTTT.

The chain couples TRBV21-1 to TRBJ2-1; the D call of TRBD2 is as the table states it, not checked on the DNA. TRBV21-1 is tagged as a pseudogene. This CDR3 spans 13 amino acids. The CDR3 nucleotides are TGTGCCAGCAGCAAAGAAGAGGGCTGTGAGCAGTTCTTC. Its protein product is CASSKEEGCEQFF.

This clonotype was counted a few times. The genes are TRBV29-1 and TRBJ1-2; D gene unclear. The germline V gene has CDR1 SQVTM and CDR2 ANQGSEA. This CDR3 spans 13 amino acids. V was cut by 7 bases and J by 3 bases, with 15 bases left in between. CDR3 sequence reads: CSAVPRGYYGYTF. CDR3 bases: TGCAGCGCCGTGCCTCGGGGATACTATGGCTACACCTTC.

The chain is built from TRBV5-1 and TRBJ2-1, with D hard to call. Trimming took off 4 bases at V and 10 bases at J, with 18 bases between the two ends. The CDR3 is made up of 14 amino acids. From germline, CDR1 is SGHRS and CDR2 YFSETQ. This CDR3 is CASSAGSYRYEQFF. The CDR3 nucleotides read TGCGCCAGCAGCGCCGGCAGTTATAGGTACGAGCAGTTCTTC.

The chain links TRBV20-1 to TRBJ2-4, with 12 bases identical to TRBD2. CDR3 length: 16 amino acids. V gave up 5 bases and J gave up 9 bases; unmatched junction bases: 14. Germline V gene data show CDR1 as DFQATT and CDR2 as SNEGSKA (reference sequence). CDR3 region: CSALTPRTSGVAIQYF. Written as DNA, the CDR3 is TGCAGTGCTCTTACTCCCCGGACTAGCGGGGTTGCCATTCAGTACTTC.

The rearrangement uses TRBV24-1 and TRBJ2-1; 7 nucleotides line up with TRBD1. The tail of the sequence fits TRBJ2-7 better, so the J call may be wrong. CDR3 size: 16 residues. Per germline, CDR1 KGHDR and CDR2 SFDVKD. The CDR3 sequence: CATSDSGGTSYNEQYF. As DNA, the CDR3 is TGTGCCACCAGTGATTCAGGGGGTACCTCCTACAATGAGCAGTACTTC.

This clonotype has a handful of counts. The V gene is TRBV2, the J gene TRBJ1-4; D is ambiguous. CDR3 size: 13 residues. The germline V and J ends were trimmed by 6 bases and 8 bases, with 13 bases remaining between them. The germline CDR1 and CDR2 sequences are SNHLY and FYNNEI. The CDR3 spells CASRTPVREKLFF. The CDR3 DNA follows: TGTGCCAGCAGGACCCCCGTCAGGGAAAAACTGTTTTTT.

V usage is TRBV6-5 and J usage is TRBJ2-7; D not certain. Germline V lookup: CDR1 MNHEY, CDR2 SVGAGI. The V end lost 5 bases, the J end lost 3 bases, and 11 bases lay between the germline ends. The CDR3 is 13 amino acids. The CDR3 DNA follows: TGTGCCAGCAGTACGGTCGTGTACTACGAGCAGTACTTC. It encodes CASSTVVYYEQYF.

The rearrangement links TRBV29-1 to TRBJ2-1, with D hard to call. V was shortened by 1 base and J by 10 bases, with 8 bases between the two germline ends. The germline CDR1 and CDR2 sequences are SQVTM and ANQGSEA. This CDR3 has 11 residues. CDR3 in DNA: TGCAGCGTTGAAGGTCCAAGGGAGCAGTTCTTC. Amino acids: CSVEGPREQFF.

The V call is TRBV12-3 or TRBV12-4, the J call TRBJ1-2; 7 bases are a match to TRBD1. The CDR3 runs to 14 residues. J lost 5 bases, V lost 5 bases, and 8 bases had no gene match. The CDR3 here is CASSRTGTVYGYTF. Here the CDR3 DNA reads TGTGCCAGCAGTCGCACCGGGACAGTGTATGGCTACACCTTC.

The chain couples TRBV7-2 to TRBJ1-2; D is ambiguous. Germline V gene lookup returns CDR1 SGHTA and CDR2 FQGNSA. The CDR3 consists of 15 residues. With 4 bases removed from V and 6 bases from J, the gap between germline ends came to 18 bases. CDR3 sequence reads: CASSYDAIPINGYTF. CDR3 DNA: TGTGCCAGCAGCTATGACGCCATCCCTATTAATGGCTACACCTTC.

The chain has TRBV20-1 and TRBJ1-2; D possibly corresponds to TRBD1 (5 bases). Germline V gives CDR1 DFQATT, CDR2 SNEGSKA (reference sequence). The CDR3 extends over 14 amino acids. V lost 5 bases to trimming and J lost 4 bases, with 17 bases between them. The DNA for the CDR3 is TGCAGTGCTGCTAGGGGCGAATTGGGCTATGGCTACACCTTC. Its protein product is CSAARGELGYGYTF.

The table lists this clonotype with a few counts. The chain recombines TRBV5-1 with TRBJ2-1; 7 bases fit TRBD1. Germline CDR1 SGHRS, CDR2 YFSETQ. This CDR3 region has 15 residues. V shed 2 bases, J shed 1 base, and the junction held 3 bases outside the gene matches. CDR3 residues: CASSFPTGSYNEQFF. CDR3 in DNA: TGCGCCAGCAGCTTCCCGACAGGGTCCTACAATGAGCAGTTCTTC. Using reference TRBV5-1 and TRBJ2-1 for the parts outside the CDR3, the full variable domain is KAGVTQTPRYLIKTRGQQVTLSCSPISGHRSVSWYQQTPGQGLQFLFEYFSETQRNKGNFPGRFSGRQFSNSRSEMNVSTLELGDSALYLCASSFPTGSYNEQFFGPGTRLTVL.

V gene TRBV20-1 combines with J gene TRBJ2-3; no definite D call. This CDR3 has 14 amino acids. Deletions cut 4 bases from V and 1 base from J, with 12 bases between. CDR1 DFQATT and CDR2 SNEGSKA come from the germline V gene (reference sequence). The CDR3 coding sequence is TGCAGTGCTAAGACACCCTGGGGCACAGATACGCAGTATTTT. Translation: CSAKTPWGTDTQYF.

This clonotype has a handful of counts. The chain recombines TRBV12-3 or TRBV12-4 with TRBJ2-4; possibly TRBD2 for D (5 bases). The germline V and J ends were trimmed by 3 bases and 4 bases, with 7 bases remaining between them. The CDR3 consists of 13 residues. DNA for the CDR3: TGTGCCAGCAGTTTGCCGGGGAAAAACATTCAGTACTTC. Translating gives CASSLPGKNIQYF.